This record covers a single T cell receptor (beta chain). This clonotype occurred many times. Its antigen remains unidentified. No base-level quality is on record; no much larger clone is a single base apart. The data derive from a study of glioma-infiltrating T cells (dated by TCRdb to the mid-2010s). Broadly, across the study: The study sequenced TCR alpha- and beta-chain repertoires from glioma tissue, from non-neoplastic brain tissue and from matched peripheral blood mononuclear cells. To gauge divergence between tissue and blood T-cell populations, every tissue-infiltrating repertoire was compared against the peripheral blood repertoire from the same patient. The paired cohort comprised three low-grade glioma patients, 8 or 9 primary glioblastoma patients and three non-glioma patients contributing non-neoplastic brain tissue. Study-wide findings and limitations: VJ-independent divergence between tissue and blood was below expectation in non-neoplastic patients but above expectation in all gliomas, especially low-grade gliomas. Only a very small number of CDR3 sequences turned up in both tissue and blood, a result put down to high CDR3 diversity combined with limited sampling. Small numbers underpinned the group comparisons: 8 or 9 glioblastoma patients, three low-grade glioma patients and three non-neoplastic patients.

The iRepertoire nested amplicon-rescue multiplex PCR (arm-PCR) platform was used to amplify TCR alpha and beta CDR3 regions from RNA. The input for one-step reverse transcription and amplification was roughly 100-400 ng of tissue mRNA or PBMC total RNA. Following bead purification, Illumina adapters were added by a secondary multiplex PCR, and the libraries were gel-purified between 200 and 400 bp. Libraries carried internal 6-nucleotide barcodes used for demultiplexing. Libraries were sequenced on an Illumina MiSeq with 2x220 or 2x250 nucleotide paired-end reads. Turning to the authors' computational methods: Paired reads were merged using FLASH 1.2.11 and aligned with BWA-MEM to the GRCh37 human genome, and TRA and TRB reads were then extracted. For V and J assignment, an IMGT-derived reference of cassette sequences and CDR3 motifs that included pseudogenes was used. Reads were translated in three frames, and productive CDR3s were defined by a C…FGXG motif without stop codons. Unique combinations of V-J cassette pair and CDR3 amino acid sequence were defined as clonotypes. Reads were filtered by Hamming distance, with the threshold set by the sequence error rate of each sample in mapped regions. The raw public data were reprocessed by TCRdb itself: fastp quality trimming at Q25, MiXCR clonotype calling, in-frame beta chains only. Duplicate CDR3 protein sequences are folded into a single record with the most common DNA and genes. Clone size and V and J calls follow TCRdb, not the original study. The sample has about 130,000 distinct CDR3 sequences on record, roughly 24% of them singletons. The ten largest make up about 16% of the sample.

Sequencing was performed on glioma tissue, nonneoplastic brain tissue, or PBMCs (not recorded which). The receptor was derived from a human donor with low-grade glioma or glioblastoma, undergoing nonglioma brain surgery, or in good health (not recorded which).

The CDR3 reads as follows: CASSQGGNYGYTF. The sequenced DNA is TGCGCCAGCAGCCAGGGGGGGAACTATGGCTACACCTTC. The rearrangement joined TRBV4-1 to TRBJ1-2; the D gene is possibly TRBD1, with 5 bases matching. V sheds 3 bases and J sheds 2 bases, leaving 7 bases between their ends. The germline V gene sets CDR1 to MGHRA and CDR2 to YSYEKL. The CDR3 runs 13 amino acids, cysteine and phenylalanine included. Only the CDR3 DNA is retained, 39 bases long and in frame from the first base.